This T cell receptor (beta chain) originates from a study of cytomegalovirus exposure and HLA in healthy donors. General study results and limits: Previously analyzed data showed that most TCR beta V segments were productive at a frequency of about 87% or about 30%.

For this clone: Antigen unknown.

PCR employed 60 Vbeta and 13 Jbeta primers. The assay was immunoSEQ multiplex PCR, and TCRdb's table has in-frame clones only and misses some. Of some 150,000 clones in the sample, about 81% were seen once. The clonotype originates from a man in his thirties or forties in good health and CMV-seronegative. The sample taken for sequencing was PBMCs.

CDR3 nucleotide sequence: TGTGCCAGCAGCCCTCGGGGGGCCAACTACGAGCAGTACTTC. Its protein is CASSPRGANYEQYF. This sequence joins TRBV6-1 and TRBJ2-7, with D perhaps TRBD2 (7 bases). There are 14 residues in the CDR3. Per germline, CDR1 MNHNS and CDR2 SASEGT. V was clipped by 6 bases and J by 3 bases, with 15 bases between them.